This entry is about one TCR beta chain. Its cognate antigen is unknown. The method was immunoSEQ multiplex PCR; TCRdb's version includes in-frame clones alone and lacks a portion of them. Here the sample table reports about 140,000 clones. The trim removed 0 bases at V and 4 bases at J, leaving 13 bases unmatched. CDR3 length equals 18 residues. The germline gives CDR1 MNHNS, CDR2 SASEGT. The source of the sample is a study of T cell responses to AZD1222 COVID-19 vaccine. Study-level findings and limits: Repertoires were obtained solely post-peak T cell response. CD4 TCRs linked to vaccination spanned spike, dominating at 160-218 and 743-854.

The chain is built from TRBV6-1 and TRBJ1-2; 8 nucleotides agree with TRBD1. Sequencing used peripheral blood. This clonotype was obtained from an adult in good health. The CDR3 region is CASSEALRGRGRVYGYTF. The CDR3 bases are TGTGCCAGCAGTGAAGCGCTTCGTGGCAGGGGGCGGGTCTATGGCTACACCTTC.